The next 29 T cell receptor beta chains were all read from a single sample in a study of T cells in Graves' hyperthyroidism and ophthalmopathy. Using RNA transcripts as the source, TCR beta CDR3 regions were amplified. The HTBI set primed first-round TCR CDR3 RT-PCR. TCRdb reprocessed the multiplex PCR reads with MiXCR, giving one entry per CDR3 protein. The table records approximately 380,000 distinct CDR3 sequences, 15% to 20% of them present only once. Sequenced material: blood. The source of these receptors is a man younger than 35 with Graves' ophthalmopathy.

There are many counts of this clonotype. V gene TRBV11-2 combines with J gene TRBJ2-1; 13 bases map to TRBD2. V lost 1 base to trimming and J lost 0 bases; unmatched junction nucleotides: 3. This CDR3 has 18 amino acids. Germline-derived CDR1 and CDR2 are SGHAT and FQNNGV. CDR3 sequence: CASSLGLAGGSSYNEQFF. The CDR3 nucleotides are TGTGCCAGCAGCTTAGGACTAGCGGGGGGAAGCTCCTACAATGAGCAGTTCTTC.

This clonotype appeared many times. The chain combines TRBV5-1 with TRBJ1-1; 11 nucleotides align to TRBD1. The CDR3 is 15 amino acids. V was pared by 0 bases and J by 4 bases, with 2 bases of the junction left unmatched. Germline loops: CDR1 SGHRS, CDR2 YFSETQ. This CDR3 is CASSLAGTGGTEAFF. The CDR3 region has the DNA TGCGCCAGCAGCTTGGCCGGGACAGGGGGCACTGAAGCTTTCTTT.

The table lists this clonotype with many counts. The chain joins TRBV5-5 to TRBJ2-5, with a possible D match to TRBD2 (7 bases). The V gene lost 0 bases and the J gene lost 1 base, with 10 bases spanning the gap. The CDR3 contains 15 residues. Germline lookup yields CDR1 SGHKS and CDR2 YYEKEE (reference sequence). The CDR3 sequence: CASSLGGGSQETQYF. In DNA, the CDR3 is TGTGCCAGCAGCTTGGGCGGGGGCTCCCAAGAGACCCAGTACTTC.

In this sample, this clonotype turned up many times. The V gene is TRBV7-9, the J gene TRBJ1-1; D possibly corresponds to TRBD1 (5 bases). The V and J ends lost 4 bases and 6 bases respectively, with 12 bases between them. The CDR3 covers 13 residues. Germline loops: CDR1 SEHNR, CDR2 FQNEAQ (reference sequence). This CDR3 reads CASSWRGIAEAFF. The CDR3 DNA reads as TGTGCCAGCAGCTGGAGGGGCATCGCTGAAGCTTTCTTT.

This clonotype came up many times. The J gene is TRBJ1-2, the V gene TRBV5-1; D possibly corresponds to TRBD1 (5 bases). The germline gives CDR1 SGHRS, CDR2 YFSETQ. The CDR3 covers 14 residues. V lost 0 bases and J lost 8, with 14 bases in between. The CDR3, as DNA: TGCGCCAGCAGCTTGGAGGGACGGGGAGACGGCTACACCTTC. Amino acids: CASSLEGRGDGYTF.

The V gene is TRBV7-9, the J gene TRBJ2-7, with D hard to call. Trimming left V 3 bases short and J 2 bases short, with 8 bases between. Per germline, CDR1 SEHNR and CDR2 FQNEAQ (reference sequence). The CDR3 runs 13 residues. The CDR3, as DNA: TGTGCCAGCAGCTTGCCGGACCCCTACGAGCAGTACTTC. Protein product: CASSLPDPYEQYF. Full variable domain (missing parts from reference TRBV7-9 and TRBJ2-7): DTGVSQNPRHKITKRGQNVTFRCDPISEHNRLYWYRQTLGQGPEFLTYFQNEAQLEKSRLLSDRFSAERPKGSFSTLEIQRTEQGDSAMYLCASSLPDPYEQYFGPGTRLTVT.

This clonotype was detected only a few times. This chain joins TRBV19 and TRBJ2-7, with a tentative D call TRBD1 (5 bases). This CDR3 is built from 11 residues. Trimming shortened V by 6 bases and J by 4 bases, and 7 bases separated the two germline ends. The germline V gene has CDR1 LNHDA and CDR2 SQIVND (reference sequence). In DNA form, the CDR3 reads TGTGCCAGTAGAGACAGATACGAGCAGTACTTC. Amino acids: CASRDRYEQYF. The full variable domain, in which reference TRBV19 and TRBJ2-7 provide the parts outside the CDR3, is DGGITQSPKYLFRKEGQNVTLSCEQNLNHDAMYWYRQDPGQGLRLIYYSQIVNDFQKGDIAEGYSVSREKKESFPLTVTSAQKNPTAFYLCASRDRYEQYFGPGTRLTVT.

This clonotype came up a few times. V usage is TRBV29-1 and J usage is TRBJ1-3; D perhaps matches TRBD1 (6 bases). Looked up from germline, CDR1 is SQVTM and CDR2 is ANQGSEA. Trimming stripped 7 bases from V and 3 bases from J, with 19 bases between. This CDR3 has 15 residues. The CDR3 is CSGTYRVGGGNTIYF. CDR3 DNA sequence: TGCAGCGGGACTTACAGGGTCGGGGGTGGAAACACCATATATTTT.

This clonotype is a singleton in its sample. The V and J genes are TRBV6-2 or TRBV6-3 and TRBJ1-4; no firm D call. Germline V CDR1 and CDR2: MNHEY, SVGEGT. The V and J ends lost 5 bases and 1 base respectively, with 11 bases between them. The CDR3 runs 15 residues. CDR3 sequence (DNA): TGTGCCAGCAGTCCTCCACGGATAACTAATGAAAAACTGTTTTTT. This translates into CASSPPRITNEKLFF.

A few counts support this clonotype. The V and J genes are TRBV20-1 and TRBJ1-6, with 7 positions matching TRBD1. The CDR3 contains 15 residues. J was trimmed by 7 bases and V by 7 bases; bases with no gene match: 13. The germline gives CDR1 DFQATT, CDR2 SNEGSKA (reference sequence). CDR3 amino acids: CSGGSDGTANSPLHF. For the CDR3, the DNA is TGCAGTGGGGGCAGTGATGGGACAGCGAATTCACCCCTCCACTTT.

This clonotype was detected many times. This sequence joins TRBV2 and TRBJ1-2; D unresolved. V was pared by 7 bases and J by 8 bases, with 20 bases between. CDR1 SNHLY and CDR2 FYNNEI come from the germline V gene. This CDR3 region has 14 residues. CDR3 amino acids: CASTPPISEHGYTF. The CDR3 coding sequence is TGTGCCAGCACCCCCCCGATAAGCGAGCACGGCTACACCTTC. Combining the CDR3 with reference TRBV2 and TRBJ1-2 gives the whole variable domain EPEVTQTPSHQVTQMGQEVILRCVPISNHLYFYWYRQILGQKVEFLVSFYNNEISEKSEIFDDQFSVERPDGSNFTLKIRSTKLEDSAMYFCASTPPISEHGYTFGSGTRLTVV.

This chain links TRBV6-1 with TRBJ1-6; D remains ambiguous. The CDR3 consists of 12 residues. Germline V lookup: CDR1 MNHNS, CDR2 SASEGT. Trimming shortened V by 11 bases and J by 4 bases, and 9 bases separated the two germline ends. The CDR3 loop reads CAGGRYNSPLHF. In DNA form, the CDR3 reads TGTGCCGGCGGCCGGTATAATTCACCCCTCCACTTT.

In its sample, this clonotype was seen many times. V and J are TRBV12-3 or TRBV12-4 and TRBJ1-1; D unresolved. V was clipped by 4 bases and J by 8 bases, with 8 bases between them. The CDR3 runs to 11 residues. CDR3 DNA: TGTGCCAGCAGTTATGGGGAGGAAGCTTTCTTT. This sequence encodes CASSYGEEAFF.

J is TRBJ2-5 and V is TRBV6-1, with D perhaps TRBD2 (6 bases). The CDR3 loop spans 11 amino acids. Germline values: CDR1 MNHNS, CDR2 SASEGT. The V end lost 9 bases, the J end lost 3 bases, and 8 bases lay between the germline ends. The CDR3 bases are TGTGCCAGTAGGAGGGAAGAGACCCAGTACTTC. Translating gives CASRREETQYF.

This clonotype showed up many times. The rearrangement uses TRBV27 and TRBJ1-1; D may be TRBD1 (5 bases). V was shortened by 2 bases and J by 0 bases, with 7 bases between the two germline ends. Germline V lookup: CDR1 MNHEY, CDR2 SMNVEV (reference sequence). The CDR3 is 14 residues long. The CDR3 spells CASSLAGVNTEAFF. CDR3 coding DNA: TGTGCCAGCAGTTTAGCGGGGGTGAACACTGAAGCTTTCTTT.

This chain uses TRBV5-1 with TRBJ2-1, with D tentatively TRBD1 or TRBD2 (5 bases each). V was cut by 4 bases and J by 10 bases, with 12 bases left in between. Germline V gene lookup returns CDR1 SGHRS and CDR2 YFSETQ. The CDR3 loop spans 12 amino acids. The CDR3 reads CASSGRGVEQFF. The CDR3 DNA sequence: TGCGCCAGCAGCGGAAGAGGGGTCGAGCAGTTCTTC.

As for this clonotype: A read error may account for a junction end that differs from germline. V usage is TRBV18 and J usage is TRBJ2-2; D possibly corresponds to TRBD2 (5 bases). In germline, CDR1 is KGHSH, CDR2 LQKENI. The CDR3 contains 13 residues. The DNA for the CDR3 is TGTGCCAGCTCACCAGGGATCCCCGGGAAGCTGTTTTTT. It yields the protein CASSPGIPGKLFF.

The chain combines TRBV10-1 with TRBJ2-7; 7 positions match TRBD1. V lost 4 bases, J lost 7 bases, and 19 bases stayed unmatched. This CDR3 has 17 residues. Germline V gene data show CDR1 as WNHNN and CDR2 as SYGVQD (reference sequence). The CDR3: CASSGPQRQGLLWEQYF. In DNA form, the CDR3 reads TGCGCCAGCAGTGGACCCCAACGACAGGGCCTATTGTGGGAGCAGTACTTC.

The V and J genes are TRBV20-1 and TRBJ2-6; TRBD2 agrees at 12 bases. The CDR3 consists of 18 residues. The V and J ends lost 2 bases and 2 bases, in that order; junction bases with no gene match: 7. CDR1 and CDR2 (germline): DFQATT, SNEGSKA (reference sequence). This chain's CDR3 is CSARRFLAGGTGANVLTF. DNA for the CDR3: TGCAGTGCTAGACGCTTTCTAGCGGGGGGGACTGGGGCCAACGTCCTGACTTTC.

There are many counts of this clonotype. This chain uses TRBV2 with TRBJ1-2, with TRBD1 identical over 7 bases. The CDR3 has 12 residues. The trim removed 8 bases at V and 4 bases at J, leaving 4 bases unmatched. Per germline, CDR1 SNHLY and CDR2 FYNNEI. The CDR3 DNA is TGTGCCAGCGGCGGGACAGCCTATGGCTACACCTTC. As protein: CASGGTAYGYTF.

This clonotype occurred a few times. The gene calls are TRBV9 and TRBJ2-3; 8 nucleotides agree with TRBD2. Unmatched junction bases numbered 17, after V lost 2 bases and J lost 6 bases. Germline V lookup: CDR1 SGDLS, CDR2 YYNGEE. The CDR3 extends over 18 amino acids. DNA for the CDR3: TGTGCCAGCAGCGTCAAACCTAACCCGGGAGGGGTATCCGATACGCAGTATTTT. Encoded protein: CASSVKPNPGGVSDTQYF.

The CDR3 here is CASSQEVGGVNEKLFF. As DNA, the CDR3 is TGCGCCAGCAGCCAAGAAGTCGGGGGAGTTAATGAAAAACTGTTTTTT. This chain connects TRBV5-1 to TRBJ1-4; D is perhaps TRBD1 (5 bases). The CDR3 runs 16 residues. In germline, CDR1 is SGHRS, CDR2 YFSETQ. The V and J ends lost 4 bases and 4 bases respectively, with 17 bases between them. The whole variable domain, remainder taken from reference TRBV5-1 and TRBJ1-4, is KAGVTQTPRYLIKTRGQQVTLSCSPISGHRSVSWYQQTPGQGLQFLFEYFSETQRNKGNFPGRFSGRQFSNSRSEMNVSTLELGDSALYLCASSQEVGGVNEKLFFGSGTQLSVL.

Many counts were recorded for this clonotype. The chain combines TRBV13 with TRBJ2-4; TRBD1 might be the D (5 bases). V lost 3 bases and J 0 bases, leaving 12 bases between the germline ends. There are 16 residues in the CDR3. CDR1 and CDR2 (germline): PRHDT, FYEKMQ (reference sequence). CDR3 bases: TGTGCCAGCAGCTTCACAGTGGGGCAAGCCAAAAACATTCAGTACTTC. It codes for CASSFTVGQAKNIQYF. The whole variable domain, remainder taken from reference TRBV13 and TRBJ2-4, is AAGVIQSPRHLIKEKRETATLKCYPIPRHDTVYWYQQGPGQDPQFLISFYEKMQSDKGSIPDRFSAQQFSDYHSELNMSSLELGDSALYFCASSFTVGQAKNIQYFGAGTRLSVL.

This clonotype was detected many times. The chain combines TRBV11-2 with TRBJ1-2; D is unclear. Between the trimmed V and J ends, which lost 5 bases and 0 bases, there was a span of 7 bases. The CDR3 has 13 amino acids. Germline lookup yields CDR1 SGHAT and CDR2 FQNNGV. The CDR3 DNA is TGTGCCAGCAGCACCACCGCTAACTATGGCTACACCTTC. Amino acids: CASSTTANYGYTF.

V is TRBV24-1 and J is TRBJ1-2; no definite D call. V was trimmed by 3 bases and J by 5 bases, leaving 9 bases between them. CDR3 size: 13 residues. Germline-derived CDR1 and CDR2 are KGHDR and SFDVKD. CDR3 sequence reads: CATSDGVAYGYTF. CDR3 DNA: TGTGCCACCAGTGATGGAGTTGCTTATGGCTACACCTTC.

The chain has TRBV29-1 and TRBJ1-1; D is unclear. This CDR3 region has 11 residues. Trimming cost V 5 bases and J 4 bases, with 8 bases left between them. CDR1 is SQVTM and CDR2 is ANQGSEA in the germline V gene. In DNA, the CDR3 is TGCAGCGTTACCCAGATCACTGAAGCTTTCTTT. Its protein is CSVTQITEAFF. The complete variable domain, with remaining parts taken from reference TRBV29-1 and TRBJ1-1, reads SAVISQKPSRDICQRGTSLTIQCQVDSQVTMMFWYRQQPGQSLTLIATANQGSEATYESGFVIDKFPISRPNLTFSTLTVSNMSPEDSSIYLCSVTQITEAFFGQGTRLTVV.

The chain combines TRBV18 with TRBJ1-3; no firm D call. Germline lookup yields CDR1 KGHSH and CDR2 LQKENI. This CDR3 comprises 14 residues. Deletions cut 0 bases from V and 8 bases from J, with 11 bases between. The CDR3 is CASSPPQQPDTIYF. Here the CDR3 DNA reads TGTGCCAGCTCACCACCACAACAGCCGGACACCATATATTTT.

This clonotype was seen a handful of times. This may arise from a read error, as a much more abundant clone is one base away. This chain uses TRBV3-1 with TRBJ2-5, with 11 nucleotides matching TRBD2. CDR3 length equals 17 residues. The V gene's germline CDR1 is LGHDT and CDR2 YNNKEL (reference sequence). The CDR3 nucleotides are TGTGCCAGCAGCCGCCCGGGACTAGCGGAGCCCCAAGAGGCCCAGTACTTC. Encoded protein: CASSRPGLAEPQEAQYF.

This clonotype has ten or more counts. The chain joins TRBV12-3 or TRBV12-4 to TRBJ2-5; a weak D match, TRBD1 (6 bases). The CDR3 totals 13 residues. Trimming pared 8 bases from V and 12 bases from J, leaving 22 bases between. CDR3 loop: CASGDTVIHKKYF. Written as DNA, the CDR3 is TGTGCCAGCGGGGACACCGTTATCCACAAAAAGTACTTC.